Given below is one T cell receptor beta chain in context. Its antigen is still unknown. The data are from a study of T cell responses to AZD1222 COVID-19 vaccine. Points from the study as a whole: It was only a handful of AZD1222 recipients who were seropositive at baseline. Increases in Spike-specific TCR breadth and depth were seen after two AZD1222 doses. Donors, mostly white British, included more females; clonal diversity was possibly underestimated. Reports indicate that nearly half of spike-specific TCRs are directed at unmutated variant regions.

This CDR3 is 17 amino acids long. The trim removed 1 base at V and 1 base at J, leaving 10 bases unmatched. Germline assignment: CDR1 SGHRS and CDR2 YFSETQ. Profiling relied on immunoSEQ multiplex PCR, and the TCRdb table lists in-frame clones only, not all of them. The sample holds 100,000 to 130,000 clones, 75% to 95% seen once. This TCR derives from an adult who received the AZD1222 COVID-19 vaccine. Sequences were derived from peripheral blood, sampled 28 days after the second AZD1222 dose. The rearrangement joins TRBV5-1 to TRBJ1-1; 7 nucleotides agree with TRBD1. CDR3 in DNA: TGCGCCAGCAGCTTGACAACAGGGGAACTACCGAACACTGAAGCTTTCTTT. Its protein is CASSLTTGELPNTEAFF.